Sequencing of this TCR beta chain was carried out in a study of regulatory T cells in long-lasting Graves disease (dated by TCRdb to the early 2020s). As for the study more broadly: Persistent Graves' disease was defined as persistently positive TSH receptor autoantibodies together with antithyroid drug treatment for over 5 years. Patients with persistent Graves' disease were compared with patients with newly diagnosed Graves' disease using TCR sequencing and RNA sequencing of peripheral blood. The study took place in China and was registered as a clinical trial. A total of roughly 35 samples underwent TCR sequencing: approximately 13 from persistent and roughly 20 from newly diagnosed Graves' disease patients. In the clinical cohort, patients with persistent Graves' disease had used antithyroid drugs for an average of approximately eleven years.

Taken from cysteine to phenylalanine, the CDR3 has 14 residues. Only the CDR3 region is kept as DNA, spanning 42 bases read in frame from base 1. For CDR1 and CDR2, the germline V gene lists MDHEN and SYDVKM. Germline trimming: 5 bases from V, 4 bases from J; junction bases outside gene matches: 6. Per the publication, the time point label means: persistent/refractory GD, antithyroid drugs over 5 years with positive TRAb. RNA was extracted from PBMCs in TRIzol for both TCR sequencing and RNA sequencing. The diagnosis of Graves' disease was made according to American Thyroid Association guidelines. The patients came from an endocrinology department in Xi'an, China. Each patient gave around 9 milliliters of peripheral blood, collected in an EDTA anticoagulant tube. Ficoll Paque Plus density gradient separation was used to isolate PBMCs, and no further T cell sorting was done. An Agilent 2100 Bioanalyzer and agarose gel were used to assess RNA quality, and a NanoDrop 2000 was used to measure RNA concentration.

About this clonotype itself: The antigen this receptor binds is unknown. The record has no base qualities; no much larger clone is one base away.

Overall study outcomes, separate from this receptor: The study examined only peripheral blood because the primary lesion, thyroid tissue, could not be accessed. Sequencing and analysis were limited to the TCR beta chain. Compared with newly diagnosed patients, persistent Graves' disease patients had lower TCR Shannon entropy and fewer highly expanded clones, which suggests clonal expansion. The authors noted that the small sample size was a limitation that may lower accuracy. TRBV28, TRBJ1-2 and TRBJ2-5 were preferentially used in persistent disease, while TRBV20-1 and TRBJ2-1 were favored in newly diagnosed disease. Persistent patients shared more public clonotypes among themselves (around 3,000) than newly diagnosed patients did (over 900).

The library was made by multiplex PCR. Sequencing relied on an Illumina HiSeq 4000. iRepertoire HTBI primers and Arm-PCR amplification of CDR3 regions were used to construct TCR beta libraries. Gel purification was performed on PCR products prior to sequencing. The published analysis was carried out like this. Gene usage analysis of CDR3 amino acid clonotypes used the 62 TRBV and some 13 TRBJ segments found across samples. COPE and FqMerger were used to merge the filtered high-quality paired reads into contigs. Contigs were aligned with BLAST to IMGT TRBV, TRBD and TRBJ reference genes, and CDR3 was defined per IMGT. Clonotypes above 0.1% frequency were classified as highly expanded clones. Shannon entropy served as the measure of repertoire diversity, while the Gini coefficient captured V-J evenness. A clonotype found in more than one individual was treated as public. TCRdb passed the public sequencing reads through fastp at Q25 and MiXCR, retaining productive beta sequences. Each CDR3 protein gets just one entry, which takes the most common genes and DNA from the rows behind it. TCRdb, not the original authors, processed these V and J calls. The sample table shows 600,000 to 850,000 distinct CDR3 sequences, and around 30% are seen once. The ten largest clonotypes hold about two fifths of the sample.

Here the chain combines TRBV28 and TRBJ2-7, with TRBD2 matching 9 junction bases. This clonotype was obtained from a female donor with Graves disease. This specimen was peripheral blood mononuclear cells (PBMCs), taken when the disease was refractory, from a patient treated with antithyroid drugs. The CDR3 in this case is CASSGSGSPYEQYF. The nucleotides are TGTGCCAGCAGTGGTAGCGGGAGTCCGTACGAGCAGTACTTC.